This T cell receptor (beta chain) came from a study of blood T cell repertoires in COVID-19. Overall study: The United States, Italy and Spain supplied acute and convalescent COVID-19 samples. Sample material is recorded as cDNA or gDNA derived from T cells, B-cell-depleted T cells, or PBMCs.

The germline V gene encodes CDR1 LNHDA and CDR2 SQIVND (reference sequence). CDR3 size: 15 residues. V gave up 5 bases and J gave up 6 bases, with 17 bases separating them. The assay was immunoSEQ multiplex PCR, and TCRdb's table has in-frame clones only and misses some. There are roughly 200,000 clones in the sample; 86% occur only once, and 5% to 6.5% lies in the top ten. What was sequenced was peripheral blood. The chain is built from TRBV19 and TRBJ2-1; D is possibly TRBD2 (5 bases). This clonotype was sampled from an older man with acute or convalescent COVID-19. This CDR3 is CASSSSPVLVNEQFF. CDR3 DNA: TGTGCCAGTAGTTCCTCGCCTGTACTAGTCAATGAGCAGTTCTTC.